The source of this T cell receptor (beta chain) is a study of blood T cell repertoires in COVID-19. Sequencing used immunoSEQ multiplex PCR; TCRdb keeps in-frame clones, though not all of them. The sample shows some 190,000 clones, approximately 89% of them seen only once. The sample consisted of peripheral blood. This receptor was identified in an older woman with acute or convalescent COVID-19.

The CDR3 sequence: CSVEDRGYYGYTF. The CDR3 region has the DNA TGCAGCGTTGAGGACAGGGGTTACTATGGCTACACCTTC. This rearrangement joins TRBV29-1 to TRBJ1-2, with TRBD1 matching over 9 bases. Trimming at V came to 3 bases and at J to 3 bases, leaving 2 bases not matched to a gene. The germline V gene encodes CDR1 SQVTM and CDR2 ANQGSEA. CDR3 length: 13 amino acids. Full variable domain (outside the CDR3, taken from reference TRBV29-1 and TRBJ1-2): SAVISQKPSRDICQRGTSLTIQCQVDSQVTMMFWYRQQPGQSLTLIATANQGSEATYESGFVIDKFPISRPNLTFSTLTVSNMSPEDSSIYLCSVEDRGYYGYTFGSGTRLTVV.